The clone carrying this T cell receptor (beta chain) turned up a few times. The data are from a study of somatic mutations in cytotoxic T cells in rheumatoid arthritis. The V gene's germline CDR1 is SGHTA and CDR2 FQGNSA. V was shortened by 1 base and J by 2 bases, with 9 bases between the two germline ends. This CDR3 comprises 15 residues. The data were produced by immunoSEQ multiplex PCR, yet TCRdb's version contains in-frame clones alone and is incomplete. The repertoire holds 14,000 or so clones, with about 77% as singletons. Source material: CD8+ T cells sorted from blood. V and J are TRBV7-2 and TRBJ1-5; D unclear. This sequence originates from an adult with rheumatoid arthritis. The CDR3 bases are TGTGCCAGCAGCTTAGACAGTTTTGGCAATCAGCCCCAGCATTTT. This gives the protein CASSLDSFGNQPQHF.